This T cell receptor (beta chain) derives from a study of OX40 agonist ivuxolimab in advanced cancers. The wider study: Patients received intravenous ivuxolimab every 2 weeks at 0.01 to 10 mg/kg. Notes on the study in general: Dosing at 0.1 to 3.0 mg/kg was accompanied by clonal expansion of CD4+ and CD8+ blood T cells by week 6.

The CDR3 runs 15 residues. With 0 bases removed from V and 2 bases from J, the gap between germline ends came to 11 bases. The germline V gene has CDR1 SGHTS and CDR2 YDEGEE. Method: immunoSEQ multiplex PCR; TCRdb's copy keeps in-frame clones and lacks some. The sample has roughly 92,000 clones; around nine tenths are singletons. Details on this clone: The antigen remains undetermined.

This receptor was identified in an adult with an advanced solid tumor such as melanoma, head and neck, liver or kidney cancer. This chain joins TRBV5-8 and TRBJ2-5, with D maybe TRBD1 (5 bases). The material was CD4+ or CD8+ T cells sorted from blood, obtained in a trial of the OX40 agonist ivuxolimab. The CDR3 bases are TGTGCCAGCAGCTTGGTCCAGGGCCCACAAGAGACCCAGTACTTC. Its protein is CASSLVQGPQETQYF.